Listed below are T cell receptor beta chains from one sample, sequenced in a study of vaccination and CD4 T cells after COVID-19. Their antigen targets remain unknown. In TCRdb, the PCR reads were re-called with MiXCR into one record per CDR3 protein. Of about 20,000 distinct CDR3 sequences in the sample, around 52% were seen once. The sequencing input was CD4+ T cells from blood, cultured in vitro. The receptor set was obtained from a human donor who had recovered from COVID-19. Each CDR3 is given with its conserved first and last residue. The D gene is left open where the match is weak. A row's size may be missing; if present it is once, few, many or a size class.

v_gene: TRBV11-3
abundance: .
d_gene: .
j_gene: TRBJ1-6
CDR3nt: TGTGCCAGCAGCACGAGATTCGACACGTCCTATAATTCACCCCTCCACTTT
CDR3aa: CASSTRFDTSYNSPLHF

v_gene: TRBV7-8
abundance: few
d_gene: TRBD2
j_gene: TRBJ2-3
CDR3nt: TGTGCCAGCAGCTCGCTTACTAGCGGGAGTTCGAATACGCAGTATTTT
CDR3aa: CASSSLTSGSSNTQYF

v_gene: TRBV5-8
abundance: .
d_gene: TRBD1
j_gene: TRBJ2-7
CDR3nt: TGTGCCAGCAGCTTTTCGGACAGGGAGCAGTACTTC
CDR3aa: CASSFSDREQYF

v_gene: TRBV6-1
abundance: .
d_gene: TRBD1
j_gene: TRBJ1-1
CDR3nt: TGTGCCAGCAGTCCCGGGACAGGGACAATCCTTTACGGGAACACTGAAGCTTTCTTT
CDR3aa: CASSPGTGTILYGNTEAFF

v_gene: TRBV5-1
abundance: once
d_gene: .
j_gene: TRBJ2-3
CDR3nt: TGCGCCAGCAGCTTCTGGACGGGGACAGATACGCAGTATTTT
CDR3aa: CASSFWTGTDTQYF

v_gene: TRBV19
abundance: .
d_gene: .
j_gene: TRBJ2-5
CDR3nt: TGTGCCAGTAGTCCCCGATGGGATGCAGAGACCCAGTACTTC
CDR3aa: CASSPRWDAETQYF

v_gene: TRBV6-1
abundance: few
d_gene: .
j_gene: TRBJ1-6
CDR3nt: TGTGCCAGCAGTGACGAGAGGTGTCAGGATAATTCACCCCTCCACTTT
CDR3aa: CASSDERCQDNSPLHF

v_gene: TRBV28
abundance: few
d_gene: TRBD1
j_gene: TRBJ1-5
CDR3nt: TGTGCCAGCAGTCCAAGGACAGGGCCCGCCGGGCCCCAGCATTTT
CDR3aa: CASSPRTGPAGPQHF

v_gene: TRBV7-3
abundance: .
d_gene: .
j_gene: TRBJ2-2
CDR3nt: TGTGCCAGCAGCGAGGGCCTAGGGGAGCTGTTTTTT
CDR3aa: CASSEGLGELFF

v_gene: TRBV2
abundance: .
d_gene: .
j_gene: TRBJ2-1
CDR3nt: TGTGCCAGCAGTGGAGGCGACAGCTCCTACAATGAGCAGTTCTTC
CDR3aa: CASSGGDSSYNEQFF

v_gene: TRBV19
abundance: .
d_gene: TRBD1
j_gene: TRBJ2-3
CDR3nt: TGTGCCAGTAGTCCCCCGGGACAGGGGGCAGCAGATACGCAGTATTTT
CDR3aa: CASSPPGQGAADTQYF

v_gene: TRBV7-9
abundance: .
d_gene: .
j_gene: TRBJ1-1
CDR3nt: TGTGCCAGCAGCTTTGACCGGACCACTGAAGCTTTCTTT
CDR3aa: CASSFDRTTEAFF

v_gene: TRBV6-2/TRBV6-3
abundance: .
d_gene: .
j_gene: TRBJ2-4
CDR3nt: TGTGCCACCGGACATGCCAAAAACATTCAGTACTTC
CDR3aa: CATGHAKNIQYF

v_gene: TRBV20-1
abundance: .
d_gene: TRBD1
j_gene: TRBJ2-1
CDR3nt: TGCAGTGCTAGAGGGGGCCAGGGGGAAAATGAGCAGTTCTTC
CDR3aa: CSARGGQGENEQFF

v_gene: TRBV7-8
abundance: .
d_gene: TRBD1
j_gene: TRBJ2-7
CDR3nt: TGTGCCAGCAGCCTCCGGACAGGGAGGTACGAGCAGTACTTC
CDR3aa: CASSLRTGRYEQYF

v_gene: TRBV28
abundance: few
d_gene: .
j_gene: TRBJ1-2
CDR3nt: TGTGCCAGCAGTTTAGGGACGACAGTAACCTATGGCTACACCTTC
CDR3aa: CASSLGTTVTYGYTF

v_gene: TRBV11-3
abundance: .
d_gene: .
j_gene: TRBJ1-1
CDR3nt: TGTGCCAGCAGCTCCCCCCGGGGACCTGAAGCTTTCTTT
CDR3aa: CASSSPRGPEAFF

v_gene: TRBV19
abundance: medium-sized
d_gene: TRBD1
j_gene: TRBJ1-5
CDR3nt: TGTGCCAGTAGTATCCCAGGGGGGGCGCAGCCCCAGCATTTT
CDR3aa: CASSIPGGAQPQHF

v_gene: TRBV5-4
abundance: .
d_gene: .
j_gene: TRBJ1-1
CDR3nt: TGTGCCAGCAGCTCTCCCCCTATGGGGACTGAAGCTTTCTTT
CDR3aa: CASSSPPMGTEAFF